Following are 7 T cell receptor beta chains from one sample sequenced in a study of cytomegalovirus exposure and HLA in healthy donors. The PCR had 60 Vbeta and 13 Jbeta primers. Here immunoSEQ multiplex PCR was the method, and the copy in TCRdb shows in-frame clones only, minus some. The data show around 150,000 clones, 82% seen once. Specimen: PBMCs. The source is a girl aged 5-17 years in good health and CMV-seropositive.

This chain joins TRBV2 and TRBJ2-5; tentatively, D is TRBD1 (6 bases). The V end lost 3 bases, the J end lost 0 bases, and 17 bases lay between the germline ends. The CDR3 is 17 amino acids. CDR1 SNHLY and CDR2 FYNNEI come from the germline V gene. CDR3 amino acids: CASSDPGARWNQETQYF. CDR3 nucleotide sequence: TGTGCCAGCAGTGACCCAGGGGCCAGGTGGAACCAAGAGACCCAGTACTTC.

The chain combines TRBV10-1 with TRBJ2-3, with 7 bases fitting TRBD1. CDR3 length: 14 amino acids. Trimming removed 6 bases from V and 6 bases from J; junction bases left unmatched: 9. The germline CDR1 and CDR2 sequences are WNHNN and SYGVQD (reference sequence). CDR3 sequence: CASRADRLGDTQYF. The CDR3 DNA reads TGCGCCAGCAGGGCGGACAGGCTGGGGGATACGCAGTATTTT.

The genes are TRBV28 and TRBJ1-5, with D perhaps TRBD1 (6 bases). V dropped 7 bases and J dropped 6 bases, with 22 bases sitting between them. The CDR3 loop spans 16 amino acids. Looked up from germline, CDR1 is MDHEN and CDR2 is SYDVKM. CDR3 amino acids: CASTPGGRGNTQPQHF. The CDR3 nucleotides read TGTGCCAGCACCCCTGGTGGCAGGGGTAACACTCAGCCCCAGCATTTT. The full variable domain, its missing parts supplied by reference TRBV28 and TRBJ1-5, is DVKVTQSSRYLVKRTGEKVFLECVQDMDHENMFWYRQDPGLGLRLIYFSYDVKMKEKGDIPEGYSVSREKKERFSLILESASTNQTSMYLCASTPGGRGNTQPQHFGDGTRLSIL.

This clone was seen only once. The V call is TRBV7-3, the J call TRBJ1-1; TRBD1 aligns across 7 bases. CDR1 SGHTA and CDR2 FQGTGA come from the germline V gene. Germline trimming cut 5 bases from V and 6 bases from J; bases unmatched to any gene: 9. CDR3 size: 14 residues. The CDR3: CASSPRTGASEAFF. In nucleotides, the CDR3 is TGTGCCAGCAGCCCGCGGACAGGAGCCTCTGAAGCTTTCTTT. The full variable domain, with the rest looked up from reference TRBV7-3 and TRBJ1-1, is GAGVSQTPSNKVTEKGKYVELRCDPISGHTALYWYRQSLGQGPEFLIYFQGTGAADDSGLPNDRFFAVRPEGSVSTLKIQRTERGDSAVYLCASSPRTGASEAFFGQGTRLTVV.

There are a few counts of this clone. The chain has TRBV29-1 and TRBJ1-1; maybe TRBD1 (6 bases). There are 13 residues in the CDR3. The V end was cut by 7 bases, the J end by 0 bases, with 12 bases between. Germline lookup yields CDR1 SQVTM and CDR2 ANQGSEA. This CDR3 is CSAKGEMNTEAFF. For the CDR3, the DNA is TGCAGCGCCAAGGGGGAGATGAACACTGAAGCTTTCTTT.

The chain uses TRBV9 and TRBJ1-2; D ambiguous. The germline gives CDR1 SGDLS, CDR2 YYNGEE. The CDR3 sequence is 14 residues long. V lost 4 bases and J lost 3, with 13 bases in between. The CDR3 sequence is CASSLGVIDYGYTF. DNA of the CDR3: TGTGCCAGCAGCCTCGGGGTGATTGACTATGGCTACACCTTC. Full variable domain (remainder filled in from reference TRBV9 and TRBJ1-2): DSGVTQTPKHLITATGQRVTLRCSPRSGDLSVYWYQQSLDQGLQFLIQYYNGEERAKGNILERFSAQQFPDLHSELNLSSLELGDSALYFCASSLGVIDYGYTFGSGTRLTVV.

This clone came up once. J is TRBJ1-2 and V is TRBV28; TRBD1 matches at 9 bases. V was pared by 3 bases and J by 8 bases, with 4 bases of the junction left unmatched. The CDR3 is 13 residues long. Germline V gene sequence: CDR1 MDHEN, CDR2 SYDVKM. CDR3 sequence (DNA): TGTGCCAGCAGTTTTAGGACAGGGGAGGGCTACACCTTC. Its translation: CASSFRTGEGYTF.